This entry lists 2 T cell receptor beta chains sequenced from one sample in a study of shared clonotypes between healthy human individuals. Assay used: immunoSEQ multiplex PCR; TCRdb lists only in-frame clones, some missing. Of about 820,000 clones listed, 80% to 95% are singletons. Naive CD8 isolation took CD45RO-negative cells positively selected for CCR7 and excluded terminally differentiated effector memory CD45RA+ cells. Sequenced sample: naive CD8+ T cells sorted from blood. These receptors all stem from a man younger than 45 in good health.

The J gene is TRBJ2-7, the V gene TRBV5-1; the D gene is possibly TRBD1 (5 bases). Looked up from germline, CDR1 is SGHRS and CDR2 is YFSETQ. This CDR3 spans 13 amino acids. The V end lost 0 bases, the J end lost 7 bases, and 11 bases lay between the germline ends. CDR3 residues: CASSLVAGWEQYF. The DNA for the CDR3 is TGCGCCAGCAGCTTGGTGGCAGGGTGGGAGCAGTACTTC. The whole variable domain, remainder taken from reference TRBV5-1 and TRBJ2-7, is KAGVTQTPRYLIKTRGQQVTLSCSPISGHRSVSWYQQTPGQGLQFLFEYFSETQRNKGNFPGRFSGRQFSNSRSEMNVSTLELGDSALYLCASSLVAGWEQYFGPGTRLTVT.

V usage is TRBV7-3 and J usage is TRBJ2-5; perhaps D is TRBD1 or TRBD2 (5 bases each). This CDR3 has 15 amino acids. The V end lost 2 bases, the J end lost 5 bases, and 15 bases lay between the germline ends. Germline CDR1 and CDR2: SGHTA and FQGTGA. CDR3 amino acids: CASSLGDGPWETQYF. In DNA form, the CDR3 reads TGTGCCAGCAGCTTAGGGGACGGTCCCTGGGAGACCCAGTACTTC.